Below, one T cell receptor (beta chain) is given with its context. What it recognizes is unknown. At one boundary the junction diverges from the germline segment, which might be a read error. This record comes from a study of cytomegalovirus exposure and HLA in healthy donors. Both 60 Vbeta primers and 13 Jbeta primers went into the PCR. Repertoires were generated with immunoSEQ multiplex PCR, while TCRdb's copy carries only in-frame clones and drops some. The table lists 200,000 to 250,000 clones, more than 65% of them singletons. Regarding the study as a whole: In all likelihood, a cluster of highly shared sequence variants was a sequencing artifact.

CDR3 size: 14 residues. Germline V gives CDR1 SGHDT, CDR2 YYEEEE. The sequence derives from a man younger than 35 in good health and CMV-seronegative. This chain joins TRBV5-6 and TRBJ1-2; 10 nucleotides match TRBD1. Sequenced: PBMCs. CDR3 sequence: CANSLDRGRGGYTF. DNA for the CDR3: TGTGCCAACAGCTTGGACAGGGGGAGAGGTGGCTACACCTTC.